This TCR beta chain originates from a study of blood T cells in healthy people across ages. Study details: The template switching approach captured approximately one barcoded beta molecule for every two T cells.

General observations from the study: Shifts in expanded clonotypes may have been confounded by donor CMV status, which was unknown. Roughly linear age-related decline in beta diversity appeared, significant by age roughly 40.

Primers used in a second PCR of about 6 to 11 cycles were a sample-barcoded 5' primer and a J-beta primer mix. Every molecule of cDNA carried a tag from a template-switch adaptor with 12 random nucleotides. TCRdb redid the calling of the 5' RACE reads with MiXCR, one entry per CDR3 protein. The sample has more than 650,000 distinct CDR3 sequences, about 24% seen once. This clonotype has just a few counts. Its antigen remains unidentified. The CDR3 is 16 amino acids. V was trimmed by 4 bases and J by 1 base, leaving 15 bases between them. CDR1 SGHVS and CDR2 FQNEAQ come from the germline V gene. The receptor comes from a man aged 65 to 79 in good health. Sequenced input: blood. The rearrangement joins TRBV7-8 to TRBJ2-3; perhaps TRBD2 as D (5 bases). In DNA form, the CDR3 reads TGTGCCAGCAGCTCCGCGAGGGCTTGGGGCACAGATACGCAGTATTTT. Translating gives CASSSARAWGTDTQYF.